This TCR beta chain came from a study of T cells in Graves' hyperthyroidism and ophthalmopathy. This clonotype came up a few times. This CDR3 comprises 17 residues. Trimming left V 5 bases short and J 0 bases short, with 14 bases between. In germline, CDR1 is SGHAT, CDR2 FQDESV (reference sequence). TCR beta CDR3 regions were amplified from RNA transcripts. RT-PCR in the first round (using the HTBI primer set) targeted the TCR CDR3. TCRdb reprocessed the multiplex PCR reads with MiXCR, giving one entry per CDR3 protein. Of around 520,000 distinct CDR3 sequences listed, approximately 25% were seen once; the top ten hold approximately 10%. Disease lasting under 3 months, a NOSPECS grade of at least 4, and a Clinical Activity Score of at least 3 were features of the ophthalmopathy patients. Patients were excluded for uncontrolled infection, other autoimmune disease, pregnancy or lactation.

The sequence derives from a woman aged 25 to 45 with Graves' ophthalmopathy. V and J are TRBV11-1 and TRBJ2-6, with D maybe TRBD2 (5 bases). Sequencing was carried out using blood. The CDR3 DNA follows: TGTGCCAGCAGCCCAGTCTTCCGGGACTCTGGGGCCAACGTCCTGACTTTC. The encoded protein is CASSPVFRDSGANVLTF. Variable domain in full (rest from reference TRBV11-1 and TRBJ2-6): EAEVAQSPRYKITEKSQAVAFWCDPISGHATLYWYRQILGQGPELLVQFQDESVVDDSQLPKDRFSAERLKGVDSTLKIQPAELGDSAMYLCASSPVFRDSGANVLTFGAGSRLTVL.